The following is a TCR beta chain sequence with its context. The antigen it binds to is not known. The sample originates from a study of monozygotic twins with inflammatory bowel disease (dated by TCRdb to between 2019 and 2020). Turning to the overall study: In total, approximately 28 monozygotic twin pairs made up the full study: 19 Danish pairs, all IBD-discordant, plus nine German pairs, of which four were IBD-concordant and five were IBD-discordant. The search for disease-associated traits relied mainly on comparing, within discordant pairs, IBD patients with their genetically identical healthy co-twins. Each individual had, on average, about 151 000 unique TCRalpha sequences and 181 000 unique TCRbeta sequences available for analysis.

From each donor, an approximately 2.5 ml peripheral blood sample was drawn into PAXgene tubes and stored at -80 degrees C. Without T cell sorting, total RNA was isolated from whole blood using the PAXgene blood miRNA kit on an automated QIAcube. Deep TCRalpha and TCRbeta repertoire profiling with unique molecular barcoding was performed on peripheral blood of monozygotic twin pairs concordant or discordant for inflammatory bowel disease. For every twin pair, smoking habits were documented, and each individual was categorised as a current, former or never smoker. Overall results and qualifications from the work: The results gave no support for a single strong signal or clonotype linked to IBD. The analysis was unable to tell apart different T cell subtypes. IBD patients shared fewer clonotypes with other individuals than healthy twins did, most markedly in patients showing signs of disease activity. A decrease in TCRbeta repertoire diversity, as measured by inverse Simpson index, was observed in IBD patients compared with their healthy co-twins. Repertoire similarity did not differ between concordant and discordant twins, which could be due to limited statistical power. Because patients were on differing immunosuppressive treatments, the repertoires may have picked up extra background noise and inter-individual variability.

Inclusive of the bounding cysteine and phenylalanine, the CDR3 is 14 residues long. There is no recorded DNA. The germline V gene encodes CDR1 SGHTA and CDR2 FQGNSA. Libraries were built with 5' RACE. The input for every TCR library was around 4,000 ng of total RNA. For each sample, cDNA was synthesized in eight separate reactions using SMARTScribe reverse transcriptase. During cDNA synthesis, template switching was used to introduce unique molecular identifiers that contained a 6-nucleotide sample barcode. Amplification of TCRalpha and TCRbeta cDNA involved two nested PCRs of 16 and 9 cycles, and each PCR was followed by bead purification. Before amplification, the cDNA was treated with uracil DNA-glycosylase and purified using the QIAquick PCR purification kit. The second PCR added Illumina TruSeq-compatible adapters along with sample-specific barcodes. TapeStation and Qubit were used to check library quality and concentration, and 4 to 6 ng of each library was pooled. The pooled libraries were sequenced with 2 x 100 bp reads and custom sequencing primers on an Illumina HiSeq2500 single-index Rapid Run. The authors processed their data as follows. MiGEC version 1.2.6 was used for UMI-based consensus assembly, which corrected PCR and sequencing errors. MiXCR version 2.1.1 was used for V(D)J alignment, clonotype assembly and CDR3 extraction. Normalisation of gene usage, clonotype sharing and MAIT/NKT TCR abundance was achieved by analysing the top 1000, 10 000 and 20 000 clonotypes per sample. After downsampling to 27 000 UMIs, diversity was calculated as the inverse Simpson index using the vegan R package. Paired Mann-Whitney U tests on discordant twin pairs were used, with Benjamini-Hochberg multiple-testing correction. Reprocessed by TCRdb, the reads give a single entry per CDR3 protein sequence, without DNA. The V and J calls and clone size are TCRdb's, not the authors'. The sample's clone listing holds approximately 330,000 distinct CDR3 sequences. The top ten clonotypes cover around 2% of the sample.

This TCR derives from a human donor with ulcerative colitis or Crohn's disease, or a healthy co-twin of an affected twin (not recorded which). The specimen sequenced was blood. Rearrangement joined TRBV7-2 to TRBJ1-4; absent DNA, TCRdb's TRBD1 call cannot be checked. The CDR3 reads CASSFRGGDEKLFF.